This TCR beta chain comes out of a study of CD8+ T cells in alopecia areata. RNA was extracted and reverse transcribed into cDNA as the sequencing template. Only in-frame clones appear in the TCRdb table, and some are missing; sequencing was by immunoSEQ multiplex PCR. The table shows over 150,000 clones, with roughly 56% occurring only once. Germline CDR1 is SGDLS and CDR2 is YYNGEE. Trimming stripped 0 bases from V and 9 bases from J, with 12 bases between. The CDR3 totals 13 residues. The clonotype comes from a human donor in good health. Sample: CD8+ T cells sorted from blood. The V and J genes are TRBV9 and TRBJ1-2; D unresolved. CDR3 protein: CASSVDPGESYTF. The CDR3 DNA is TGTGCCAGCAGCGTAGATCCCGGGGAGAGCTACACCTTC.